The 10 T cell receptor beta chains given below trace back to one sample, sequenced in a study of neurological immune-mediated disorders. Time point indicated: longitudinal time-point 2. From the 5' RACE reads, TCRdb called clonotypes with MiXCR, one entry per CDR3 protein. Here the sample spans over 55,000 distinct CDR3 sequences, more than 8% being singletons. What was sequenced was PBMCs. These receptors all stem from a man aged 25-45 years in good health.

Turning to this clonotype: Sequence at one end of the junction differs from germline and may be a read error. The CDR3 region has the DNA TGTGCCACCAGTTATGGCACAGCTCACAATGAGCAGATCTTC. Amino acid sequence: CATSYGTAHNEQIF. This chain joins TRBV24-1 and TRBJ2-1; D uncertain. CDR3 length equals 14 residues. CDR1 and CDR2 (germline): KGHDR, SFDVKD.

This clonotype was picked up many times. The genes are TRBV29-1 and TRBJ2-7; D unresolved. The V end lost 6 bases, the J end lost 5 bases, and 14 bases lay between the germline ends. The CDR3 has 12 amino acids. The germline CDR1 and CDR2 sequences are SQVTM and ANQGSEA. The DNA for the CDR3 is TGCAGCGTCCGTAATTTGGACGACGAGCAGTACTTC. Translated: CSVRNLDDEQYF.

This clonotype was observed many times. The rearrangement joins TRBV5-1 to TRBJ2-6; perhaps TRBD2 as D (6 bases). The germline V gene has CDR1 SGHRS and CDR2 YFSETQ. Trimming cost V 4 bases and J 9 bases, with 8 bases left between them. The CDR3 runs to 12 residues. In DNA, the CDR3 is TGCGCCAGCAGCGAGGGAGGCAACGTCCTGACTTTC. Its protein is CASSEGGNVLTF.

This clonotype was observed at least ten times. The chain carries TRBV12-3 or TRBV12-4 and TRBJ1-5; D uncertain. The CDR3 has 17 residues. Trimming took off 3 bases at V and 5 bases at J, with 20 bases between the two ends. This chain's CDR3 is CASSFSSGFTGHQPQHF. In DNA form, the CDR3 reads TGTGCCAGCAGTTTCAGTTCAGGTTTTACCGGTCATCAGCCCCAGCATTTT.

This clonotype was counted many times. This rearrangement joins TRBV7-2 to TRBJ2-5; the D call may be TRBD1 or TRBD2 (7 bases each). CDR1 is SGHTA, CDR2 FQGNSA, per germline. The CDR3 is 16 amino acids. V was trimmed by 5 bases and J by 5 bases, leaving 21 bases between them. The CDR3 DNA follows: TGTGCCAGCAGCCCCCAGGGGGGGATCGGTGGCGAGACCCAGTACTTC. Residues: CASSPQGGIGGETQYF. The whole variable domain, filled in from reference TRBV7-2 and TRBJ2-5, reads GAGVSQSPSNKVTEKGKDVELRCDPISGHTALYWYRQSLGQGLEFLIYFQGNSAPDKSGLPSDRFSAERTGGSVSTLTIQRTQQEDSAVYLCASSPQGGIGGETQYFGPGTRLLVL.

This clonotype was recorded many times. This chain joins TRBV13 and TRBJ2-7; D gene uncertain. The length of the CDR3 is 12 residues. Between the trimmed V and J ends, which lost 3 bases and 5 bases, there was a span of 8 bases. Germline assignment: CDR1 PRHDT and CDR2 FYEKMQ (reference sequence). CDR3 residues: CASSLAPNEQYF. In DNA form, the CDR3 reads TGTGCCAGCAGCTTGGCCCCAAACGAGCAGTACTTC.

This clonotype was observed many times. The J gene is TRBJ2-7, the V gene TRBV20-1; possibly TRBD1 or TRBD2 for D (5 bases each). Germline assignment: CDR1 DFQATT and CDR2 SNEGSKA (reference sequence). CDR3 length equals 12 residues. V was shortened by 5 bases and J by 2 bases, with 10 bases between the two germline ends. Here the CDR3 reads CSAAVGAYEQYF. DNA of the CDR3: TGCAGTGCTGCAGTGGGGGCCTACGAGCAGTACTTC.

This clonotype was seen at least ten times. The chain combines TRBV7-2 with TRBJ2-3; D not certain. Germline V lookup: CDR1 SGHTA, CDR2 FQGNSA. The CDR3 runs 12 residues. Trimming stripped 5 bases from V and 3 bases from J, with 6 bases between. The CDR3 sequence is CASSPQTDTQYF. In nucleotides, the CDR3 is TGTGCCAGCAGCCCTCAGACAGATACGCAGTATTTT.

On this clonotype itself: A much larger clone is a single base away; this may be a read error. This sequence joins TRBV7-9 and TRBJ2-3, with D possibly matching TRBD1 (6 bases). CDR3 length equals 14 residues. Looked up from germline, CDR1 is SEHNR and CDR2 is FQNEAQ (reference sequence). CDR3 sequence: CASSERGSIDTQYF. For the CDR3, the DNA is TGTGCCAGCAGCGAGAGGGGGAGCATAGATACGCAGTATTTT.

This clonotype was counted many times. CDR3: CASRVAGEETQYF. The CDR3 DNA is TGTGCCAGCAGGGTAGCGGGAGAAGAGACCCAGTACTTC. The J gene is TRBJ2-5, the V gene TRBV11-2; 9 bases map to TRBD2. V shed 6 bases and J 3 bases; nucleotides not matched to a gene: 2. The CDR3 contains 13 residues. Germline lookup yields CDR1 SGHAT and CDR2 FQNNGV.